One sample yielded the 18 T cell receptor beta chains listed below, sequenced in a study of tumor-infiltrating lymphocytes in oesophageal squamous cell carcinoma. One entry per CDR3 protein, called by TCRdb with MiXCR from the reads. Counted here are 12,000 or so distinct CDR3 sequences, more than 50% occurring once; the ten biggest clones make up roughly three fifths. Sequenced material: blood. These receptors came from a female donor with esophageal squamous cell carcinoma.

The sample holds a few counts of this clonotype. The genes are TRBV7-2 and TRBJ2-1; 8 nucleotides agree with TRBD2. Germline loops: CDR1 SGHTA, CDR2 FQGNSA. V dropped 3 bases and J dropped 6; count of bases not matched to a gene: 10. The CDR3 has 16 amino acids. CDR3 DNA sequence: TGTGCCAGCAGCTTCCTAGCGGGCCGTGGGGCCAATGAGCAGTTCTTC. The encoded protein is CASSFLAGRGANEQFF.

This clonotype showed up many times. This may come from a read error, since a much larger clone is one base off. The chain has TRBV7-3 and TRBJ2-3, with D maybe TRBD2 (6 bases). In germline, CDR1 is SGHTA, CDR2 FQGTGA. This CDR3 has 15 residues. Trimming pared 7 bases from V and 14 bases from J, leaving 28 bases between. The CDR3 protein is CASTHGSTDTGELYF. In DNA, the CDR3 is TGTGCCAGCACCCACGGGAGTACGGATACCGGGGAGCTGTATTTT.

This clonotype was counted a few times. The genes are TRBV24-1 and TRBJ2-7, with D possibly matching TRBD1 (6 bases). The DNA end is more similar to TRBJ2-1, so the J call may be wrong. Germline CDR1 reads KGHDR; CDR2 reads SFDVKD. CDR3 length equals 13 residues. The CDR3: CATSEGTPKKQFF. CDR3 bases: TGTGCCACCAGTGAGGGGACACCGAAGAAGCAGTTCTTC.

Comments on this clonotype: It is likely a read error, because the conserved phenylalanine at the end of the CDR3 is missing. The DNA is omitted, as the CDR3 cannot be located on it reliably, and the CDR3 follows TCRdb's listing. This chain uses TRBV7-3 with TRBJ1-6; the DNA was not compared with TRBD1, the D call given in the table. CDR1 and CDR2 from the germline V gene are SGHTA and FQGTGA. 8 amino acids form the CDR3, both terminal residues included. CDR3 amino acids: CASSLWGG.

The V gene is TRBV6-1, the J gene TRBJ2-7; 11 bases are a match to TRBD1. The CDR3 is made up of 14 amino acids. Germline loops: CDR1 MNHNS, CDR2 SASEGT. V gave up 6 bases and J gave up 4 bases; unmatched junction bases: 5. The CDR3: CASRGDRGIYEQYF. The CDR3 nucleotides read TGTGCCAGCAGGGGGGACAGGGGGATTTACGAGCAGTACTTC.

The V call is TRBV12-3 or TRBV12-4, the J call TRBJ2-3; 9 bases line up with TRBD1. The CDR3 is 15 residues long. The junction had 7 bases not matched to a gene; V was cut back by 6 bases and J by 3 bases. DNA of the CDR3: TGTGCCAGCAGCCGCCTGGGGACAGGGACAGATACGCAGTATTTT. This codes for CASSRLGTGTDTQYF.

About this clonotype: No conserved phenylalanine or tryptophan ends this CDR3, so it is likely a read error. The chain couples TRBV27 to TRBJ2-1; TRBD1 matches at 7 bases. The length of the CDR3 is 15 residues. V was clipped by 6 bases and J by 3 bases; unmatched bases: 8. CDR1 and CDR2 from the germline V gene are MNHEY and SMNVEV (reference sequence). CDR3 sequence (DNA): TGTGCCAGCAGGAACAGGGGTGGGTTCTACAATGAGCAGTTCTTG. This translates into CASRNRGGFYNEQFL.

This clonotype was observed a few times. V and J are TRBV7-3 and TRBJ2-3; 14 bases are a match to TRBD2. The germline V gene encodes CDR1 SGHTA and CDR2 FQGTGA. This CDR3 contains 14 residues. V was pared by 10 bases and J by 4 bases, with 4 bases of the junction left unmatched. This chain's CDR3 is CANTGLAGADTQYF. The DNA of the CDR3 is TGTGCCAATACGGGACTAGCGGGAGCAGATACGCAGTATTTT.

J is TRBJ2-1 and V is TRBV29-1; D possibly corresponds to TRBD1 (6 bases). Germline V gene lookup returns CDR1 SQVTM and CDR2 ANQGSEA. V dropped 1 base and J dropped 1 base, with 14 bases sitting between them. The CDR3 has 16 residues. The CDR3 bases are TGCAGCGTTGAAGGGGACACCCGAAAATCCTACAATGAGCAGTTCTTC. Its protein is CSVEGDTRKSYNEQFF.

Regarding this clonotype: A read error may be the cause here, since a much bigger clone is one base away. The V call is TRBV5-1, the J call TRBJ2-1, with a possible D match to TRBD1 (6 bases). The V end lost 4 bases, the J end lost 10 bases, and 18 bases lay between the germline ends. This CDR3 region has 14 residues. In germline, CDR1 is SGHRS, CDR2 YFSETQ. CDR3 in amino acids: CASSPGDVYYEQFF. The CDR3 coding sequence is TGCGCCAGCAGCCCAGGGGATGTATACTACGAGCAGTTCTTC.

The chain recombines TRBV7-2 with TRBJ2-5, with D possibly called TRBD1 or TRBD2 (5 bases each). The DNA end favors TRBJ2-1, so the J call may be wrong. The CDR3 runs to 12 residues. In germline, CDR1 is SGHTA, CDR2 FQGNSA. CDR3 protein: CASSPARGEQFF. The DNA for the CDR3 is TGTGCCAGCAGCCCAGCGAGGGGTGAGCAGTTCTTC.

This chain links TRBV6-6 with TRBJ1-5, with 7 bases aligning to TRBD1. Germline CDR1 reads MNHNY; CDR2 reads SVGAGI (reference sequence). This CDR3 is built from 13 residues. The V gene end was trimmed by 7 bases and the J gene end by 5 bases; junction bases not matched to a gene: 5. The CDR3 region is CASNRDSYQPQHF. DNA of the CDR3: TGTGCCAGCAACCGGGACAGTTATCAGCCCCAGCATTTT.

This clonotype was detected many times. Germline and junction disagree at one end, which may indicate a read error. The genes are TRBV6-1 and TRBJ2-1, with a weak D call TRBD1 (5 bases). The germline gives CDR1 MNHNS, CDR2 SASEGT. CDR3 length: 15 amino acids. The CDR3 protein is CASRKSGSGNSPLHF. The CDR3, as DNA: TGTGCCAGCAGAAAATCAGGGTCAGGGAATTCACCCCTCCACTTC.

V is TRBV12-3 or TRBV12-4 and J is TRBJ1-1; 9 nucleotides align to TRBD1. This CDR3 region has 13 residues. The V and J ends lost 6 bases and 3 bases, in that order; junction bases with no gene match: 2. The CDR3 spells CASRDRGDTEAFF. The CDR3 DNA reads as TGTGCCAGCAGGGACAGGGGTGACACTGAAGCTTTCTTT.

The chain is built from TRBV12-5 and TRBJ2-6, with no clear D. The CDR3 runs to 13 residues. Trimming cost V 7 bases and J 0 bases, with 4 bases left between them. Germline V lookup: CDR1 LGHNT, CDR2 FRNRAP. The DNA for the CDR3 is TGTGCTAGTGCCCCCTCTGGGGCCAACGTCCTGACTTTC. It encodes CASAPSGANVLTF.

This chain connects TRBV7-8 to TRBJ2-4, with 8 nucleotides matching TRBD2. From germline, CDR1 is SGHVS and CDR2 FQNEAQ. The CDR3 covers 17 residues. Trimming at V came to 5 bases and at J to 3 bases, leaving 12 bases not matched to a gene. Written as DNA, the CDR3 is TGTGCCAGCAGCCTAATTAGCGGGGCGGGGGGCAAAAACATTCAGTACTTC. Amino acid sequence: CASSLISGAGGKNIQYF. Together with reference TRBV7-8 and TRBJ2-4, the CDR3 gives the full variable domain: GAGVSQSPRYKVAKRGQDVALRCDPISGHVSLFWYQQALGQGPEFLTYFQNEAQLDKSGLPSDRFFAERPEGSVSTLKIQRTQQEDSAVYLCASSLISGAGGKNIQYFGAGTRLSVL.

CDR3 protein: CASSTTGGETQYF. CDR3 coding DNA: TGTGCCAGCAGCACGACAGGGGGAGAGACCCAGTACTTC. The genes are TRBV7-3 and TRBJ2-7, with 9 nucleotides matching TRBD1. With the DNA end fitting TRBJ2-5 better, the J assignment may be wrong. Per the germline V gene, CDR1 is SGHTA and CDR2 is FQGTGA. The CDR3 totals 13 residues.

This clonotype rates as medium-sized. The chain recombines TRBV6-1 with TRBJ2-5, with 7 positions matching TRBD1. CDR3 length equals 18 residues. V shed 3 bases, J shed 4 bases, and the junction held 17 bases outside the gene matches. From germline, CDR1 is MNHNS and CDR2 SASEGT. CDR3 loop: CASSESDRVIGVGETQYF. The DNA of the CDR3 is TGTGCCAGCAGTGAGTCTGACAGGGTCATAGGAGTTGGAGAGACCCAGTACTTC.